Shown below are 25 T cell receptor beta chains from a single sample sequenced in a study of T cell responses to AZD1222 COVID-19 vaccine. Clones were sequenced by immunoSEQ multiplex PCR, and TCRdb holds only the in-frame ones, with some missing. The sample holds about 100,000 clones, roughly 90% seen once. The sample here was peripheral blood, taken on day 0 of AZD1222 vaccination. These receptors were collected from an adult in good health.

The chain employs TRBV4-2 and TRBJ1-5; D perhaps matches TRBD1 (5 bases). The length of the CDR3 is 17 residues. V was cut by 3 bases and J by 5 bases, with 20 bases left in between. The germline gives CDR1 LGHNA, CDR2 YNFKEQ. Here the CDR3 reads CASSQGDGLRDDQPQHF. In nucleotides, the CDR3 is TGTGCCAGCAGCCAGGGGGACGGGTTAAGGGACGATCAGCCCCAGCATTTT.

CDR3 amino acids: CAWSALPGTGELFF. In DNA, the CDR3 is TGTGCCTGGAGCGCGTTGCCGGGCACCGGGGAGCTGTTTTTT. The chain couples TRBV30 to TRBJ2-2; no definite D call. CDR1 is GTSNPN and CDR2 is SVGIG in the germline V gene (reference sequence). The CDR3 runs to 14 residues. With 3 bases removed from V and 4 bases from J, the gap between germline ends came to 12 bases.

V and J are TRBV29-1 and TRBJ2-7; TRBD2 matches at 11 bases. This CDR3 has 17 residues. Germline V lookup: CDR1 SQVTM, CDR2 ANQGSEA. The trim removed 6 bases at V and 2 bases at J, leaving 15 bases unmatched. CDR3 sequence: CSVEGVAGGPSPYEQYF. The DNA of the CDR3 is TGCAGCGTGGAGGGGGTAGCGGGAGGGCCTAGCCCCTACGAGCAGTACTTC.

The chain is built from TRBV2 and TRBJ1-6; unclear D gene. In germline, CDR1 is SNHLY, CDR2 FYNNEI. CDR3 length: 13 amino acids. V was shortened by 10 bases and J by 7 bases, with 14 bases between the two germline ends. CDR3 nucleotide sequence: TGTGCCACCGGACCCGAGTCGAATTCACCCCTCCACTTT. Translation: CATGPESNSPLHF.

The table lists this clone with a count of one. The CDR3 nucleotides read TGTGCCAGTAGTCCACTAGCCATACAAACCTACAATGAGCAGTTCTTC. It is translated as CASSPLAIQTYNEQFF. V is TRBV19 and J is TRBJ2-1; tentative D call: TRBD2 (6 bases). Germline V CDR1 and CDR2: LNHDA, SQIVND (reference sequence). This CDR3 has 16 amino acids. V was shortened by 5 bases and J by 2 bases, with 16 bases between the two germline ends.

This rearrangement joins TRBV4-3 to TRBJ1-1; tentative D call: TRBD1 (5 bases). The CDR3 has 15 residues. CDR1 and CDR2 from the germline V gene are LGHNA and YSLEER. V lost 4 bases and J 1 base, leaving 13 bases between the germline ends. Here the CDR3 reads CASSPQGQGNTEAFF. For the CDR3, the DNA is TGCGCCAGCAGCCCCCAAGGGCAGGGGAACACTGAAGCTTTCTTT.

The V gene is TRBV7-8, the J gene TRBJ2-7, with a possible D match to TRBD2 (7 bases). This CDR3 comprises 16 residues. Germline V gene sequence: CDR1 SGHVS, CDR2 FQNEAQ. With 5 bases removed from V and 2 bases from J, the gap between germline ends came to 19 bases. The CDR3 protein is CASSTSFQGRAYEQYF. The CDR3 region has the DNA TGTGCCAGCAGCACAAGCTTCCAGGGGAGGGCCTACGAGCAGTACTTC.

The chain is built from TRBV5-1 and TRBJ1-6; D perhaps matches TRBD1 (6 bases). The germline gives CDR1 SGHRS, CDR2 YFSETQ. The CDR3 is 16 amino acids. Between the trimmed V and J ends, which lost 6 bases and 4 bases, there was a span of 17 bases. The CDR3 DNA is TGCGCCAGCACGGTGGGCGGACAGACTTATAATTCACCCCTCCACTTT. Amino acid sequence: CASTVGGQTYNSPLHF.

The chain carries TRBV7-8 and TRBJ1-2, with TRBD1 identical over 7 bases. Germline V CDR1 and CDR2: SGHVS, FQNEAQ. V trimming: 4 bases; J trimming: 1 base; junction bases outside the gene matches: 27. The CDR3 is 22 residues long. The CDR3 loop is CASSSYRGGRERGHHHNYGYTF. The CDR3 bases are TGTGCCAGCAGCTCCTACAGGGGAGGAAGGGAAAGGGGACACCATCATAACTATGGCTACACCTTC.

The chain employs TRBV2 and TRBJ2-5; 8 positions match TRBD2. The CDR3 is 14 residues long. Germline loops: CDR1 SNHLY, CDR2 FYNNEI. The ends lost 7 bases at V and 5 bases at J; junction bases unmatched: 9. The CDR3 reads CASNGLAIVETQYF. CDR3 nucleotides: TGTGCCAGCAACGGACTAGCAATCGTGGAGACCCAGTACTTC.

In this sample, this clone turned up a few times. The chain employs TRBV18 and TRBJ2-7; 11 bases map to TRBD1. CDR1 and CDR2 (germline): KGHSH, LQKENI. The CDR3 extends over 15 amino acids. V gave up 3 bases and J gave up 0 bases; unmatched junction bases: 1. The DNA of the CDR3 is TGTGCCAGCTCACCCGGACAGGGGGCCTCCTACGAGCAGTACTTC. It specifies CASSPGQGASYEQYF. Based on the CDR3 plus reference TRBV18 and TRBJ2-7, the full variable domain is NAGVMQNPRHLVRRRGQEARLRCSPMKGHSHVYWYRQLPEEGLKFMVYLQKENIIDESGMPKERFSAEFPKEGPSILRIQQVVRGDSAAYFCASSPGQGASYEQYFGPGTRLTVT.

The chain joins TRBV10-3 to TRBJ2-1; D gene ambiguous. Per the germline V gene, CDR1 is ENHRY and CDR2 is SYGVKD. The length of the CDR3 is 12 residues. V was pared by 4 bases and J by 7 bases, with 8 bases between. The CDR3 DNA reads as TGTGCCATCAGTGGGACCATAAATGAGCAGTTCTTC. Protein: CAISGTINEQFF.

The chain couples TRBV27 to TRBJ2-1; D might be TRBD1 (5 bases). V was shortened by 2 bases and J by 6 bases, with 8 bases between the two germline ends. Germline CDR1 MNHEY, CDR2 SMNVEV (reference sequence). The CDR3 loop spans 13 amino acids. Here the CDR3 DNA reads TGTGCCAGCAGTTTAAGGGGTGGCAATGAGCAGTTCTTC. Its translation is CASSLRGGNEQFF.

The V and J genes are TRBV19 and TRBJ2-2; D unresolved. This CDR3 is 15 amino acids long. CDR1 and CDR2 (germline): LNHDA, SQIVND (reference sequence). The V end was cut by 7 bases, the J end by 5 bases, with 17 bases between. For the CDR3, the DNA is TGTGCCAGTAAGGAGACGAGTTTGGGAACCGGGGAGCTGTTTTTT. Translating gives CASKETSLGTGELFF.

The rearrangement joins TRBV3-1 (or the pseudogene TRBV3-2) to TRBJ1-5; no reliable D call. Germline V gives CDR1 LGHDT, CDR2 YNNKEL (reference sequence). Trimming cost V 2 bases and J 6 bases, with 11 bases left between them. The CDR3 covers 14 residues. The CDR3 DNA reads as TGTGCCAGCAGCCAAAGTATGAGTTTTCAGCCCCAGCATTTT. It is translated as CASSQSMSFQPQHF.

The CDR3 loop reads CASSLTGPTNSPLHF. The CDR3 nucleotides read TGTGCCAGCAGCTTGACAGGGCCTACTAATTCACCCCTCCACTTT. V is TRBV5-4 and J is TRBJ1-6; D perhaps matches TRBD1 (6 bases). The CDR3 runs 15 residues. The germline gives CDR1 SGHNT, CDR2 YYREEE (reference sequence). Trimming shortened V by 1 base and J by 6 bases, and 11 bases separated the two germline ends.

V usage is TRBV18 and J usage is TRBJ2-1; 10 bases line up with TRBD1. This CDR3 is built from 16 residues. V was pared by 0 bases and J by 6 bases, with 5 bases of the junction left unmatched. CDR1 and CDR2 from the germline V gene are KGHSH and LQKENI. The CDR3 sequence is CASSPPGTGVANEQFF. DNA of the CDR3: TGTGCCAGCTCACCACCCGGGACAGGGGTTGCCAATGAGCAGTTCTTC.

This clone was seen only a few times. The J gene is TRBJ1-5, the V gene TRBV5-5; D gene unclear. CDR1 is SGHKS and CDR2 is YYEKEE in the germline V gene (reference sequence). Trimming left V 4 bases short and J 4 bases short, with 21 bases between. CDR3 length: 17 residues. DNA for the CDR3: TGTGCCAGCAGCCCCCGTCTTTCCGGGTCTCTAAATCAGCCCCAGCATTTT. Encoded protein: CASSPRLSGSLNQPQHF. Variable domain in full (rest from reference TRBV5-5 and TRBJ1-5): DAGVTQSPTHLIKTRGQQVTLRCSPISGHKSVSWYQQVLGQGPQFIFQYYEKEERGRGNFPDRFSARQFPNYSSELNVNALLLGDSALYLCASSPRLSGSLNQPQHFGDGTRLSIL.

This chain joins TRBV6-5 and TRBJ1-2, with D possibly matching TRBD1 (5 bases). Germline loops: CDR1 MNHEY, CDR2 SVGAGI. The CDR3 loop spans 12 amino acids. The ends were cut back, 6 bases at V and 5 bases at J, with 10 bases in the middle. The CDR3 reads CASRRQLYGYTF. The DNA of the CDR3 is TGTGCCAGCAGGAGACAGCTTTATGGCTACACCTTC.

This rearrangement joins TRBV27 to TRBJ2-5, with D possibly being TRBD2 (7 bases). This CDR3 region has 16 residues. Between the trimmed V and J ends, which lost 4 bases and 5 bases, there was a span of 20 bases. Germline V gene lookup returns CDR1 MNHEY and CDR2 SMNVEV (reference sequence). Here the CDR3 DNA reads TGTGCCAGCAGTTCCCTTGTGGGGGGGGCGAGGGAGACCCAGTACTTC. Amino acid sequence: CASSSLVGGARETQYF.

The sample holds a few counts of this clone. This chain links TRBV7-9 with TRBJ1-6; 7 bases fit TRBD1. The junction had 2 bases not matched to a gene; V was cut back by 5 bases and J by 4 bases. From germline, CDR1 is SEHNR and CDR2 FQNEAQ (reference sequence). The CDR3 runs 14 residues. DNA of the CDR3: TGTGCCAGCAGCCAGGGGGGATATAATTCACCCCTCCACTTT. It translates to CASSQGGYNSPLHF. Complete variable domain (other parts from reference TRBV7-9 and TRBJ1-6): DTGVSQNPRHKITKRGQNVTFRCDPISEHNRLYWYRQTLGQGPEFLTYFQNEAQLEKSRLLSDRFSAERPKGSFSTLEIQRTEQGDSAMYLCASSQGGYNSPLHFGNGTRLTVT.

The chain uses TRBV18 and TRBJ1-1, with a weak D call TRBD1 (6 bases). CDR1 and CDR2 from the germline V gene are KGHSH and LQKENI. Trimming stripped 3 bases from V and 5 bases from J, with 13 bases between. The CDR3 runs to 14 residues. CDR3 sequence: CASSPYTGTTEAFF. The CDR3 DNA is TGTGCCAGCTCACCGTATACCGGGACAACTGAAGCTTTCTTT.

This clone turned up a few times. V usage is TRBV7-9 and J usage is TRBJ2-2; D not resolved. The germline CDR1 and CDR2 sequences are SEHNR and FQNEAQ (reference sequence). The length of the CDR3 is 14 residues. V lost 0 bases to trimming and J lost 0 bases, with 2 bases between them. The DNA of the CDR3 is TGTGCCAGCAGCTTAGCCACGAACACCGGGGAGCTGTTTTTT. This encodes CASSLATNTGELFF.

In DNA form, the CDR3 reads TGTGCCAGCAGCCCCGGGACAGGGGGCAATCAGCCCCAGCATTTT. Translated: CASSPGTGGNQPQHF. V gene TRBV9 combines with J gene TRBJ1-5; 10 nucleotides agree with TRBD1. The CDR3 length is 15 residues. Germline values: CDR1 SGDLS, CDR2 YYNGEE. The V segment lost 4 bases and the J segment 2 bases; nucleotides outside the gene matches: 3.

V is TRBV9 and J is TRBJ1-5; TRBD1 matches 8 bases. This CDR3 has 17 amino acids. CDR1 SGDLS and CDR2 YYNGEE come from the germline V gene. Unmatched junction bases numbered 13, after V lost 3 bases and J lost 5 bases. The CDR3 sequence: CASSAGQGDLSDQPQHF. DNA of the CDR3: TGTGCCAGCAGCGCCGGACAGGGTGATCTATCAGATCAGCCCCAGCATTTT.